The T cell receptor beta chain described here comes from a study of CD8+ T cells in alopecia areata. The CDR3 loop spans 15 amino acids. V lost 6 bases, J lost 12 bases, and 15 bases stayed unmatched. Germline assignment: CDR1 KGHSH and CDR2 LQKENI. Sequencing used cDNA as its template, made by extracting RNA and reverse transcribing it. Profiled with immunoSEQ multiplex PCR; TCRdb holds only in-frame clones, not every one. The sample includes 10,000 to 15,000 clones, 65% to 70% of them seen just once. Described treatment: oral pan-JAK inhibitor, 5-10 mg twice daily. It was from alopecia areata patients that lesional scalp punch biopsies and peripheral blood were collected.

The source material was skin, sampled at week 4, from a patient treated with tofacitinib. The receptor was isolated from a human donor with alopecia areata. J is TRBJ2-1 and V is TRBV18; 9 nucleotides line up with TRBD1. The CDR3 loop is CASSQRDRVLFGQFF. For the CDR3, the DNA is TGTGCCAGCTCGCAAAGGGACAGGGTCCTTTTCGGGCAGTTCTTC.